There are a few counts of the clone carrying this TCR beta chain. It was with 60 Vbeta and 13 Jbeta primers that the PCR ran. Produced via immunoSEQ multiplex PCR; TCRdb's table is partial and in-frame only. The sample yields about 97,000 clones, around 10% seen once. This entry belongs to a study of cytomegalovirus exposure and HLA in healthy donors. V trimming: 4 bases; J trimming: 3 bases; junction bases outside the gene matches: 8. The CDR3 loop spans 15 amino acids. Germline CDR1 reads SGHRS; CDR2 reads YFSETQ. V gene TRBV5-1 combines with J gene TRBJ2-7, with 9 positions matching TRBD1. This receptor was taken from a man aged 45-60 years in good health and CMV-seropositive. Sequenced input: PBMCs. As DNA, the CDR3 is TGCGCCAGCAGCCCCCGGGACAGGGATGTCTACGAGCAGTACTTC. Residues: CASSPRDRDVYEQYF.